The source of this T cell receptor beta chain is a study of PD-1 blockade in classical Hodgkin lymphoma (TCRdb year 2020). With respect to the entire study: To define a peripheral blood immune signature of response to PD-1 blockade in classical Hodgkin lymphoma, the study combined TCR beta sequencing with CyTOF.

Genomic DNA was isolated using the Qiagen DNeasy kit from unsorted PBMCs as well as from negatively selected CD4+ and CD8+ fractions. Using primers that anneal to V and J segments, immunoSEQ multiplex PCR amplified the TCR beta CDR3 regions. A synthetic immune receptor repertoire was used to minimize amplification bias, and remaining bias was computationally removed after sequencing. The authors processed their data as follows. Custom Python scripts were used to quantify repertoire diversity as the Shannon entropy index. Unsorted, CD4+ and CD8+ repertoires were analyzed separately, except for combined analyses in which CD4+ and CD8+ sequences were merged in silico. TCRdb mirrors the immuneACCESS table, restricted to in-frame sequences. Some clones are absent from its copies; in checked studies, under half trace to an unresolved V gene, and the reason for the others is unknown. V and J calls plus clone size are reproduced from that table; the DNA served to infer D and trimming. In this sample the table shows about 35,000 clones, 85% to 90% of which occur a single time. Of the sample, 0.22% falls within the top ten clones.

General findings and caveats noted by the study authors: Baseline TCR diversity was reported as lower in newly diagnosed patients than in healthy donors, and lower still in relapsed/refractory patients. The study was restricted to a single clinical trial cohort, and the causes of repertoire differences, possibly disease activity or prior therapy, were left undefined.

On this clone: The clone's antigen remains unknown. It has no much larger one-base neighbor in the sample; base qualities were not kept.

For CDR1 and CDR2, the germline V gene lists MDHEN and SYDVKM. The junction shows trimming of 4 bases on V and 4 bases on J, plus 10 bases between the germline ends. The CDR3 measures 13 amino acids from cysteine to phenylalanine. Here the CDR3 DNA is all that survives: 39 bases in frame from base 1. What this sample's time point label stands for: newly diagnosed, previously untreated cHL patient sample. CD4+ T cells were purified from thawed PBMCs by magnetic negative selection with a Miltenyi CD4+ T cell isolation kit. PBMCs from patients with newly diagnosed, previously untreated classical Hodgkin lymphoma were sequenced as a comparison group for the relapsed/refractory trial patients. Peripheral blood was collected in 8 mL Vacutainer Cell Preparation Tubes, from which PBMCs were isolated by centrifugation and then cryopreserved. Purified CD4+ and CD8+ fractions were prepared only for cases with an additional available PBMC sample. Magnetically labelled cells were removed on LS columns in a quadroMACS separator, and the flow-through was collected as the purified fraction.

This receptor was obtained from a human donor with classical Hodgkin lymphoma. The chain joins TRBV28 to TRBJ1-2; the D gene is unclear. The sequenced sample was CD4+ T cells from blood. Here is the DNA: TGTGCCAGCAGTTCGGTCCAGTTCTATGGCTACACCTTC. Translated, it reads CASSSVQFYGYTF.